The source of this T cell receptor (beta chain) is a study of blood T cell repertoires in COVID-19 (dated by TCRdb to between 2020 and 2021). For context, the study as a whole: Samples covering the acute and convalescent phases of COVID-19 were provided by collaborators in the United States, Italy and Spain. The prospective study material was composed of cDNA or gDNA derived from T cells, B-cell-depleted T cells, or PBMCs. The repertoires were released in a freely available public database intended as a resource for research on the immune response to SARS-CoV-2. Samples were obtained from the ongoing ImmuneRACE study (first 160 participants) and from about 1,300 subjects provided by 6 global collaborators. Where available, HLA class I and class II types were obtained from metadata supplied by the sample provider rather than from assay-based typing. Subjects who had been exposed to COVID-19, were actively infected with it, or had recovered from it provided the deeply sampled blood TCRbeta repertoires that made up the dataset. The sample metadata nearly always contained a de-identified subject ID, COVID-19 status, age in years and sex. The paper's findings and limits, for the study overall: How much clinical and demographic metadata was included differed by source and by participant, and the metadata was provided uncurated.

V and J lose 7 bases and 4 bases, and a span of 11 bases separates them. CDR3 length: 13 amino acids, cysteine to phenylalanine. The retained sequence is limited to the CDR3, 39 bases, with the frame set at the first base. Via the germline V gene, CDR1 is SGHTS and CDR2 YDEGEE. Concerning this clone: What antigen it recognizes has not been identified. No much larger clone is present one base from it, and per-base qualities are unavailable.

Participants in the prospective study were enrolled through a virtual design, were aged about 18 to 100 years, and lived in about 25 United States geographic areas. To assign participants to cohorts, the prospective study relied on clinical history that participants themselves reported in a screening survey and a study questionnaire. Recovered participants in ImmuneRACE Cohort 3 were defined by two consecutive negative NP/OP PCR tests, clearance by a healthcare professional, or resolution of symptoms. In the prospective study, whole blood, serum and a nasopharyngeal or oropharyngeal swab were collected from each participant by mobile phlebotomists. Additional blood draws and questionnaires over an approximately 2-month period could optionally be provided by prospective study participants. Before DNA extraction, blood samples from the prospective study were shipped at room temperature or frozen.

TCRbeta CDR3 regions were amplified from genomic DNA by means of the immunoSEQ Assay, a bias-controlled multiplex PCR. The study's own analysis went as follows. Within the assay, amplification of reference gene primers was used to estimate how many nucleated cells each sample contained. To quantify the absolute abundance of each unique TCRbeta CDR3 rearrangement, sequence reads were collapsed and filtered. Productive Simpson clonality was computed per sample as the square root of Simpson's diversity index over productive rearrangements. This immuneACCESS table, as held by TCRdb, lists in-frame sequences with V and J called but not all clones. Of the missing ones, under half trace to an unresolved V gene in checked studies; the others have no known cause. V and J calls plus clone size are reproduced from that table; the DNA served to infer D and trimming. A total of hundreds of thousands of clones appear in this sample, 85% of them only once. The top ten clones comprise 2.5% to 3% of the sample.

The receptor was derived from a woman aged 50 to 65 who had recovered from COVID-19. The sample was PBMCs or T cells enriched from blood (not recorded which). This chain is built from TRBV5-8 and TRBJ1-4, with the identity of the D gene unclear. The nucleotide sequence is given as TGTGCCAGCCGACACGGGAATAATGAAAAACTGTTTTTT. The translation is CASRHGNNEKLFF. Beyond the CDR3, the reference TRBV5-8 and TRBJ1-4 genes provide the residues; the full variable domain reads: EAGVTQSPTHLIKTRGQQATLRCSPISGHTSVYWYQQALGLGLQFLLWYDEGEERNRGNFPPRFSGRQFPNYSSELNVNALELEDSALYLCASRHGNNEKLFFGSGTQLSVL.